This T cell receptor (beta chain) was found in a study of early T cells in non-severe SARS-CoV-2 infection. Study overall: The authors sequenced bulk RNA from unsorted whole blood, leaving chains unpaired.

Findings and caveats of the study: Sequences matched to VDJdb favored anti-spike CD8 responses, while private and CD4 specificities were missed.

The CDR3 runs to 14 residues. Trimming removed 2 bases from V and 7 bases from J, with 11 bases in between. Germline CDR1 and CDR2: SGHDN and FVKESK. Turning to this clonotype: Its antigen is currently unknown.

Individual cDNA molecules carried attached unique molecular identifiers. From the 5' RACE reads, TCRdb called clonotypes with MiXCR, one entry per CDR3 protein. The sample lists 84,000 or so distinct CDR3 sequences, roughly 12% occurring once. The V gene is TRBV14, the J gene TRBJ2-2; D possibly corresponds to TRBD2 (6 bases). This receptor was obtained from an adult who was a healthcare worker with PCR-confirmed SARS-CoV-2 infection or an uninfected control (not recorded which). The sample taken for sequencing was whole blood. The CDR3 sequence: CASSQLSRDGELFF. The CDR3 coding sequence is TGTGCCAGCAGCCAATTATCGCGGGACGGGGAGCTGTTTTTT.